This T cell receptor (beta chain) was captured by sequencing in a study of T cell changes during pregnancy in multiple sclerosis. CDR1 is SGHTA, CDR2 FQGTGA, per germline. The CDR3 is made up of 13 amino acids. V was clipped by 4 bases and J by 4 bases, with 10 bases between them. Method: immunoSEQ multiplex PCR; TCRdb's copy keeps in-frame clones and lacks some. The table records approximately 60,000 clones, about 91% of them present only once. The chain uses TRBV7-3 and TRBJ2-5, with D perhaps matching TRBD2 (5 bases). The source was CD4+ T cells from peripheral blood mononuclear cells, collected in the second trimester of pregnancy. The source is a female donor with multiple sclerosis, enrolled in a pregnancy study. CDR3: CASSSGVVETQYF. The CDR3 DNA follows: TGTGCCAGCAGCTCCGGGGTGGTAGAGACCCAGTACTTC. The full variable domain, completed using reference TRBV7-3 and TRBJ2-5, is GAGVSQTPSNKVTEKGKYVELRCDPISGHTALYWYRQSLGQGPEFLIYFQGTGAADDSGLPNDRFFAVRPEGSVSTLKIQRTERGDSAVYLCASSSGVVETQYFGPGTRLLVL.